One sample yielded the 7 T cell receptor beta chains listed below, sequenced in a study of STAT5B mutations in CD4+ large granular lymphocyte leukemia. TCRdb's copy holds only in-frame clones and misses some; the assay was immunoSEQ multiplex PCR. In the table there are 20,000 to 25,000 clones, 79% of which are singletons. Sample: CD4+ T cells from blood buffy coats. These receptors came from a human donor in good health.

V and J are TRBV2 and TRBJ1-2; TRBD1 aligns across 11 bases. Germline values: CDR1 SNHLY, CDR2 FYNNEI. This CDR3 has 15 residues. Unmatched junction bases numbered 11, after V lost 6 bases and J lost 8 bases. CDR3 region: CASRDTGQGARGYTF. DNA for the CDR3: TGTGCCAGCAGAGACACCGGACAGGGGGCGCGAGGCTACACCTTC. Variable domain in full (rest from reference TRBV2 and TRBJ1-2): EPEVTQTPSHQVTQMGQEVILRCVPISNHLYFYWYRQILGQKVEFLVSFYNNEISEKSEIFDDQFSVERPDGSNFTLKIRSTKLEDSAMYFCASRDTGQGARGYTFGSGTRLTVV.

The chain recombines TRBV5-4 with TRBJ2-3, with TRBD2 identical over 9 bases. Germline CDR1 reads SGHNT; CDR2 reads YYREEE (reference sequence). This CDR3 contains 16 residues. J lost 3 bases, V lost 0 bases, and 5 bases had no gene match. CDR3 nucleotide sequence: TGTGCCAGCAGCTTGGCCGCGGGAGGGATGACAGATACGCAGTATTTT. Protein sequence: CASSLAAGGMTDTQYF.

The gene calls are TRBV19 and TRBJ1-1; 10 bases match TRBD1. The J segment lost 5 bases and the V segment lost 7 bases, leaving 13 bases of the junction unmatched. Germline CDR1 is LNHDA and CDR2 is SQIVND (reference sequence). This CDR3 contains 16 residues. In nucleotides, the CDR3 is TGTGCCAGTACCACTACCGCCCCGGGACAGGGGACTGAAGCTTTCTTT. Its translation: CASTTTAPGQGTEAFF.

This clone was seen only a few times. V gene TRBV7-9 combines with J gene TRBJ1-2, with D hard to call. The germline V and J ends were trimmed by 1 base and 14 bases, with 14 bases remaining between them. The germline V gene encodes CDR1 SEHNR and CDR2 FQNEAQ (reference sequence). CDR3 length: 12 amino acids. The DNA for the CDR3 is TGTGCCAGCAGCTTAGATACACCTCCTTTAACCTTC. As protein: CASSLDTPPLTF.

The rearrangement uses TRBV7-2 and TRBJ1-1; no clear D. This CDR3 spans 13 amino acids. V gave up 5 bases and J gave up 12 bases, with 19 bases separating them. Germline CDR1 is SGHTA and CDR2 is FQGNSA. This CDR3 is CASSLTQAPRTFF. For the CDR3, the DNA is TGTGCCAGCAGCCTCACCCAGGCGCCGAGGACTTTCTTT.

The V call is TRBV7-9, the J call TRBJ1-1; a possible D gene is TRBD1 (5 bases). Germline assignment: CDR1 SEHNR and CDR2 FQNEAQ (reference sequence). The CDR3 is 14 amino acids. Trimming stripped 1 base from V and 5 bases from J, with 11 bases between. As DNA, the CDR3 is TGTGCCAGCAGCTTAGAGCAGGGTTGGACTGAAGCTTTCTTT. It is translated as CASSLEQGWTEAFF. The full variable domain, rest sourced from reference TRBV7-9 and TRBJ1-1, is DTGVSQNPRHKITKRGQNVTFRCDPISEHNRLYWYRQTLGQGPEFLTYFQNEAQLEKSRLLSDRFSAERPKGSFSTLEIQRTEQGDSAMYLCASSLEQGWTEAFFGQGTRLTVV.

This clone was picked up one time. J is TRBJ1-2 and V is TRBV7-9; D is possibly TRBD1 (6 bases). Germline lookup yields CDR1 SEHNR and CDR2 FQNEAQ (reference sequence). Trimming stripped 7 bases from V and 3 bases from J, with 18 bases between. The CDR3 extends over 15 amino acids. CDR3 residues: CASTLGVGADYGYTF. In DNA form, the CDR3 reads TGTGCCAGCACCCTTGGGGTGGGGGCGGACTATGGCTACACCTTC.